The present T cell receptor (beta chain) was sequenced within a study of blood T cells in healthy people across ages. The germline V gene encodes CDR1 MNHEY and CDR2 SVGEGT. Trimming took 5 bases from V and 4 from J; bases not matched to a gene: 5. The CDR3 totals 14 residues. The study recruited healthy Caucasian donors from Russia who were aged about 6 to 95. Comments on this clonotype: Its antigen is currently unknown.

With a J-beta primer mix and a sample-barcoded 5' primer, a second PCR ran 7 to 11 cycles. TCRdb called the 5' RACE reads again in MiXCR, with one record for every CDR3 protein. The repertoire holds approximately 1,700,000 distinct CDR3 sequences, with roughly two fifths as singletons. Study-level findings and limits: Older age coincided with a roughly linear decline in TCR beta diversity per million T cells. Both naive CD4+ cell counts and diversity were greater in long-lived donors than in aged donors.

The chain joins TRBV6-2 or TRBV6-3 to TRBJ2-3; the match to TRBD2 covers 8 bases. This clonotype was obtained from a human donor in good health. The sequenced sample was blood. The CDR3 DNA is TGTGCCAGCAGTGCCGGGGGGGAGGCAGATACGCAGTATTTT. This gives the protein CASSAGGEADTQYF.